This TCR beta chain was captured in a study of cytotoxic CD8 clonotypes in ibrutinib-treated CLL. Study summary: Response samples followed a median about 11 months of treatment, range 6 to 36. Sequenced samples delivered averages of roughly 250,000 productive templates and 75,000 to 95,000 productive rearrangements.

Produced via immunoSEQ multiplex PCR; TCRdb's table is partial and in-frame only. The sample has roughly 220,000 clones, roughly three quarters seen once. Comments on this clone: Its antigen is not known.

Study-wide results and caveats: Patients showed higher baseline clonality than age-matched healthy donors, and it tracked circulating CD8+ T-cell counts. Public clonotypes, an uncommon group, contracted or remained stable on treatment.

J gave up 4 bases and V 5 bases, and 6 bases lay outside the gene matches. This CDR3 has 17 amino acids. The germline V gene encodes CDR1 MNHEY and CDR2 SMNVEV (reference sequence). The sequences come from PBMCs, collected after 12 months of ibrutinib treatment. The TCR was taken from a human donor with chronic lymphocytic leukemia. The chain carries TRBV27 and TRBJ2-2, with 14 positions matching TRBD2. Written as DNA, the CDR3 is TGTGCCAGCAGTCAGACTAGCGGGAGGGCCGCCACCGGGGAGCTGTTTTTT. This translates into CASSQTSGRAATGELFF.